The clone carrying this T cell receptor beta chain was picked up a small number of times. The antigen remains unidentified. The sample belongs to a study of T cells in Graves' hyperthyroidism and ophthalmopathy. Study observations and caveats: Prediction of ophthalmopathy progression came a median roughly 7.1 months pre-onset.

Patients between 18 and 65 years old had hyperthyroidism, newly diagnosed and lasting under 2 months. Amplification yielded TCR beta CDR3 regions, with RNA transcripts as the source. The HTBI primer set served for first-round RT-PCR of the TCR CDR3. TCRdb used MiXCR to reprocess the multiplex PCR reads, holding one entry per CDR3 protein. The table includes 500,000 to 750,000 distinct CDR3 sequences, about 15% detected once. Germline values: CDR1 MGHRA, CDR2 YSYEKL. The CDR3 extends over 16 amino acids. The V end lost 0 bases, the J end lost 4 bases, and 13 bases lay between the germline ends. The sequence was obtained from a woman aged 25 to 45 with Graves' hyperthyroidism. The rearrangement joins TRBV4-1 to TRBJ1-3; D call uncertain. Material for sequencing was blood. In DNA, the CDR3 is TGCGCCAGCAGCCAAGATCGGCAGCCGCAAGGAAACACCATATATTTT. It codes for CASSQDRQPQGNTIYF.